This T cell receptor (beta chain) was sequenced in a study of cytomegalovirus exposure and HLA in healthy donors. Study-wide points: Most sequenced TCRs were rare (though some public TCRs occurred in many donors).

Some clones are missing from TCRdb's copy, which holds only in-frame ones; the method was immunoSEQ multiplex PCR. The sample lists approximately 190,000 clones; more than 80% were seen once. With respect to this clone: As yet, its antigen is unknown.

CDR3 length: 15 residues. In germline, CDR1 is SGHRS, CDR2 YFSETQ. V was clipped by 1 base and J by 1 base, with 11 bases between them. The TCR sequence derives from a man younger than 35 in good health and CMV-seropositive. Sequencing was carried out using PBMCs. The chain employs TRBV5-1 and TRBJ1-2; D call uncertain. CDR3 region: CASSLSAGDNYGYTF. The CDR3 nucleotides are TGCGCCAGCAGCTTGTCGGCGGGCGATAACTATGGCTACACCTTC.